The clone carrying this T cell receptor beta chain was counted at least ten times. RNA transcripts provided the source from which TCR beta CDR3 regions were amplified. The HTBI primer set served for first-round RT-PCR of the TCR CDR3. TCRdb itself ran the multiplex PCR reads through MiXCR, one entry per CDR3 protein. The sample records nearly 600,000 distinct CDR3 sequences, about 14% being singletons. The source of the PBMCs was 8 to 10 ml of fresh peripheral blood. Trimming removed 3 bases from V and 4 bases from J; junction bases left unmatched: 6. The CDR3 runs 16 residues. Germline CDR1 is MNHNY and CDR2 is SVGAGI (reference sequence). The data stem from a study of T cells in Graves' hyperthyroidism and ophthalmopathy. Study as a whole: Peripheral blood was taken when the disease was first diagnosed, before any treatment began.

The rearrangement joins TRBV6-6 to TRBJ2-2; 9 positions agree with TRBD2. This sequence originates from a woman aged 25 to 39 with Graves' hyperthyroidism that later progressed to Graves' ophthalmopathy. The sequenced material came from blood. The CDR3 DNA is TGTGCCAGCAGTTATTTGAGCGGGAGGAGCACCGGGGAGCTGTTTTTT. This sequence encodes CASSYLSGRSTGELFF.